Below, 27 T cell receptor beta chains from the same sample are listed, as sequenced in a study of a mutant IDH1 vaccine in newly diagnosed glioma (dated by TCRdb to the early 2020s). Library generation was performed with the immunoSEQ multiplex PCR assay. TCRdb retrieved this table from immuneACCESS and kept in-frame rearrangements only. Not all clones are present; in checked studies, unresolved V genes account for under half, and no reason is known for the remainder. The sample table lists tens of thousands of clones, approximately 80% of them with a count of one. The ten most abundant clones make up around 1.9% of the sample. The time point label here, explained by the study, means: baseline, week 1 (first vaccination visit). Per the publication, the treatment or condition label means: pre-vaccination baseline after standard-of-care therapy. The specimen was PBMCs, collected from a glioma patient treated with radiotherapy, temozolomide or both. The receptor set was obtained from a middle-aged woman with glioma.

The V call is TRBV2, the J call TRBJ2-6; 9 nucleotides align to TRBD1. V lost 8 bases and J lost 0; bases outside the gene matches: 8. The CDR3 is 17 amino acids. From germline, CDR1 is SNHLY and CDR2 FYNNEI. CDR3 sequence (DNA): TGTGCCAGCTCTTGGACAGGGGACCTCTCTGGGGCCAACGTCCTGACTTTC. This sequence encodes CASSWTGDLSGANVLTF.

This chain joins TRBV5-6 and TRBJ1-3; D is ambiguous. The germline V and J ends were trimmed by 1 base and 0 bases, with 8 bases remaining between them. Germline V gene lookup returns CDR1 SGHDT and CDR2 YYEEEE. The CDR3 has 15 amino acids. This CDR3 is CASSLYGVSGNTIYF. CDR3 DNA sequence: TGTGCCAGCAGCTTGTATGGGGTCTCTGGAAACACCATATATTTT.

The chain joins TRBV6-6 to TRBJ2-7; 7 nucleotides line up with TRBD1. V lost 4 bases and J lost 1; bases outside the gene matches: 4. CDR1 and CDR2 (germline): MNHNY, SVGAGI (reference sequence). The CDR3 is 14 amino acids. The CDR3 reads CASSSQGPSYEQYF. The CDR3 DNA follows: TGTGCCAGCAGTTCACAGGGGCCTTCCTACGAGCAGTACTTC.

The chain couples TRBV5-1 to TRBJ2-7; either TRBD1 or TRBD2 may fit D (6 bases each). The CDR3 extends over 14 amino acids. Trimming left V 5 bases short and J 5 bases short, with 17 bases between. CDR1 is SGHRS, CDR2 YFSETQ, per germline. The CDR3 here is CASSTRVGGHEQYF. The DNA for the CDR3 is TGCGCCAGCAGTACCCGAGTGGGGGGCCACGAGCAGTACTTC.

The chain combines TRBV5-4 with TRBJ2-2; a weak D match, TRBD2 (7 bases). V was pared by 6 bases and J by 5 bases, with 20 bases between. This CDR3 is 16 amino acids long. The germline V gene encodes CDR1 SGHNT and CDR2 YYREEE (reference sequence). The CDR3 protein is CASTFFDRRETGELFF. CDR3 coding DNA: TGTGCCAGCACCTTTTTCGACAGGCGGGAGACCGGGGAGCTGTTTTTT.

The V and J genes are TRBV19 and TRBJ1-2; no clear D gene. The CDR3 is made up of 12 amino acids. The germline V gene has CDR1 LNHDA and CDR2 SQIVND (reference sequence). The V gene lost 8 bases and the J gene lost 5 bases, with 12 bases spanning the gap. The CDR3 DNA is TGTGCCAGTTTGGCGGGATTTTATGGCTACACCTTC. Translating it yields CASLAGFYGYTF.

This clone was found a few times. The chain is built from TRBV7-2 and TRBJ1-1; 9 bases match TRBD1. CDR3 size: 13 residues. The junction had 2 bases not matched to a gene; V was cut back by 3 bases and J by 6 bases. Per the germline V gene, CDR1 is SGHTA and CDR2 is FQGNSA. This CDR3 reads CASSLDRGSEAFF. As DNA, the CDR3 is TGTGCCAGCAGCTTGGACAGGGGATCTGAAGCTTTCTTT.

This chain uses TRBV6-6 with TRBJ2-1, with 11 positions matching TRBD2. The V segment lost 5 bases and the J segment 4 bases; nucleotides outside the gene matches: 4. CDR3 length: 15 residues. Germline-derived CDR1 and CDR2 are MNHNY and SVGAGI (reference sequence). The chain's CDR3 is CASSLAGGPYNEQFF. CDR3 nucleotides: TGTGCCAGCAGTCTAGCGGGGGGTCCGTACAATGAGCAGTTCTTC.

The chain links TRBV6-1 to TRBJ1-5, with a possible D match to TRBD1 (6 bases). The V end was cut by 2 bases, the J end by 4 bases, with 12 bases between. CDR1 is MNHNS and CDR2 is SASEGT in the germline V gene. The CDR3 covers 15 residues. The CDR3 DNA is TGTGCCAGCAGTGAAAACAGGGATAGAAATCAGCCCCAGCATTTT. Its translation is CASSENRDRNQPQHF.

Note on this clone: One junction end disagrees with the germline gene, perhaps due to a read error. The chain recombines TRBV6-1 with TRBJ1-1, with TRBD1 identical over 7 bases. CDR1 MNHNS and CDR2 SASEGT come from the germline V gene. This CDR3 region has 16 residues. The CDR3, as DNA: TGTGCCACCAGTGGGCTTGTGGGCAGGGGGAGGACTGAAGCTTTCTTT. It is translated as CATSGLVGRGRTEAFF.

The chain uses TRBV19 and TRBJ2-3; D might be TRBD2 (6 bases). Germline-derived CDR1 and CDR2 are LNHDA and SQIVND (reference sequence). V was clipped by 10 bases and J by 2 bases, with 10 bases between them. The CDR3 has 12 amino acids. CDR3 bases: TGTGCCACGGGACTTCACACAGATACGCAGTATTTT. Translated, it gives CATGLHTDTQYF.

This clone has just one count. V is TRBV6-5 and J is TRBJ1-2; D unclear. The CDR3 loop spans 14 amino acids. Trimming stripped 6 bases from V and 3 bases from J, with 14 bases between. CDR1 MNHEY and CDR2 SVGAGI come from the germline V gene. CDR3 DNA: TGTGCCAGCAGCAGGACGGCATCCGACTATGGCTACACCTTC. The encoded protein is CASSRTASDYGYTF.

The V gene is TRBV29-1, the J gene TRBJ1-1; TRBD1 might be the D (6 bases). The V end lost 5 bases, the J end lost 5 bases, and 18 bases lay between the germline ends. The CDR3 covers 14 residues. CDR1 and CDR2 from the germline V gene are SQVTM and ANQGSEA. The CDR3 loop reads CSVRGGQGRTEAFF. CDR3 bases: TGCAGCGTTCGGGGGGGGCAGGGGCGAACTGAAGCTTTCTTT.

The chain recombines TRBV7-2 with TRBJ1-1; D unresolved. This CDR3 has 14 residues. Per germline, CDR1 SGHTA and CDR2 FQGNSA. V lost 6 bases, J lost 2 bases, and 13 bases lay in between. CDR3 DNA: TGTGCCAGCAGTTCGCAGTTCTACAACACTGAAGCTTTCTTT. Translated, it gives CASSSQFYNTEAFF.

The chain combines TRBV6-5 with TRBJ2-7; 9 bases are a match to TRBD2. The V segment lost 5 bases and the J segment 3 bases; nucleotides outside the gene matches: 8. The CDR3 consists of 15 residues. CDR1 is MNHEY, CDR2 SVGAGI, per germline. CDR3 in amino acids: CASSAGGGSFYEQYF. CDR3 coding DNA: TGTGCCAGCAGTGCGGGAGGGGGATCCTTCTACGAGCAGTACTTC.

The chain is built from TRBV11-2 and TRBJ2-7, with D perhaps TRBD1 or TRBD2 (5 bases each). The CDR3 sequence is 13 residues long. CDR1 and CDR2 (germline): SGHAT, FQNNGV. The V end lost 6 bases, the J end lost 3 bases, and 12 bases lay between the germline ends. CDR3 in amino acids: CASSTGTIYEQYF. CDR3 nucleotide sequence: TGTGCCAGCAGTACCGGGACCATCTACGAGCAGTACTTC.

The V gene is TRBV6-1, the J gene TRBJ1-5; D unresolved. The germline V gene has CDR1 MNHNS and CDR2 SASEGT. There are 13 residues in the CDR3. The V and J ends lost 2 bases and 6 bases respectively, with 8 bases between them. CDR3 residues: CASSELYLQPQHF. CDR3 sequence (DNA): TGTGCCAGCAGTGAACTGTACCTTCAGCCCCAGCATTTT.

V is TRBV29-1 and J is TRBJ1-2; 8 bases match TRBD1. After removal of 1 base from V and 5 bases from J, the junction contained 9 bases not matched to a gene. This CDR3 spans 15 amino acids. CDR1 and CDR2 (germline): SQVTM, ANQGSEA. This chain's CDR3 is CSVEGQGAWEYGYTF. CDR3 sequence (DNA): TGCAGCGTTGAAGGCCAGGGGGCTTGGGAGTATGGCTACACCTTC.

CDR3 nucleotides: TGTGCCAGCAGCCAAGAGGGGCCACATGCCATGAACACTGAAGCTTTCTTT. Protein sequence: CASSQEGPHAMNTEAFF. The V and J genes are TRBV4-2 and TRBJ1-1, with D tentatively TRBD1 (5 bases). V gave up 0 bases and J gave up 0 bases, with 14 bases separating them. The CDR3 spans 17 residues. The germline V gene has CDR1 LGHNA and CDR2 YNFKEQ.

The gene calls are TRBV10-1 and TRBJ1-2; possible D gene TRBD1, 5 bases. The V gene lost 2 bases and the J gene lost 8 bases, with 12 bases spanning the gap. CDR3 length: 13 amino acids. CDR1 and CDR2 (germline): WNHNN, SYGVQD (reference sequence). CDR3 sequence reads: CASSEGTGRGYTF. CDR3 DNA sequence: TGCGCCAGCAGTGAGGGGACTGGCCGGGGCTACACCTTC.

This clone turned up a few times. The rearrangement joins TRBV30 to TRBJ1-6, with D maybe TRBD1 (5 bases). V lost 7 bases and J 7 bases, leaving 14 bases between the germline ends. The germline gives CDR1 GTSNPN, CDR2 SVGIG (reference sequence). CDR3 length: 13 amino acids. CDR3 residues: CASPGRANSPLHF. The CDR3 nucleotides read TGTGCCTCTCCGGGACGGGCAAATTCACCCCTCCACTTT.

This rearrangement joins TRBV5-1 to TRBJ1-1; D gene unclear. CDR3 length: 14 residues. Germline-derived CDR1 and CDR2 are SGHRS and YFSETQ. V was clipped by 1 base and J by 5 bases, with 12 bases between them. The CDR3 loop is CASSLTQSVTEAFF. The CDR3 nucleotides are TGCGCCAGCAGCTTGACCCAGAGTGTAACTGAAGCTTTCTTT.

The gene calls are TRBV4-3 and TRBJ2-5, with TRBD1 as a possible D gene (5 bases). Germline V lookup: CDR1 LGHNA, CDR2 YSLEER. Trimming took 3 bases from V and 2 from J, leaving 28 bases between them. The CDR3 is 20 residues long. The DNA of the CDR3 is TGCGCCAGCAGCCAGGAAAATATAAGGGTGGCAGGGTCGGAACAAGAGACCCAGTACTTC. It is translated as CASSQENIRVAGSEQETQYF.

This CDR3 reads CASSDRYNQPQHF. Written as DNA, the CDR3 is TGTGCCAGCAGTGACAGGTATAATCAGCCCCAGCATTTT. This sequence joins TRBV27 and TRBJ1-5, with D possibly matching TRBD1 (6 bases). The CDR3 is 13 residues long. Trimming left V 5 bases short and J 4 bases short, with 9 bases between. Germline loops: CDR1 MNHEY, CDR2 SMNVEV (reference sequence).

The chain is built from TRBV7-8 and TRBJ1-2; D is ambiguous. The length of the CDR3 is 14 residues. Germline lookup yields CDR1 SGHVS and CDR2 FQNEAQ. The germline V and J ends were trimmed by 1 base and 8 bases, with 14 bases remaining between them. The CDR3 nucleotides are TGTGCCAGCAGCTTAGTCAGGCCAGCCGGGGGCTACACCTTC. Protein sequence: CASSLVRPAGGYTF.

The chain combines TRBV9 with TRBJ1-6; D is undetermined. Germline V gene lookup returns CDR1 SGDLS and CDR2 YYNGEE. The V end lost 4 bases, the J end lost 7 bases, and 12 bases lay between the germline ends. The CDR3 runs to 14 residues. Here the CDR3 reads CASSPPTGNSPLHF. The CDR3 region has the DNA TGTGCCAGCAGCCCACCAACCGGGAATTCACCCCTCCACTTT.

CDR3 protein: CASRSSGRAVDGYTF. The CDR3 region has the DNA TGCGCCAGCAGATCCTCAGGGAGAGCGGTGGATGGCTACACCTTC. The chain is built from TRBV5-1 and TRBJ1-2, with D possibly being TRBD1 (5 bases). V was pared by 5 bases and J by 6 bases, with 20 bases between. The CDR3 contains 15 residues. The germline CDR1 and CDR2 sequences are SGHRS and YFSETQ.